This entry is about one T cell receptor (beta chain). Its antigen is unknown. The data are from a study of T cell clonotyping in hematopoietic cell transplantation. Study details: Cytoreduction preceded collection of pretransplant recipient samples.

The protocol was immunoSEQ multiplex PCR, while the TCRdb copy is restricted to in-frame clones and leaves out a portion. The sample yields 45,000 or so clones, approximately 78% seen once. Trimming left V 2 bases short and J 4 bases short, with 6 bases between. This CDR3 contains 13 residues. CDR1 is SGHNT and CDR2 is YYREEE in the germline V gene (reference sequence). Sample time point: recipient sample about 28 days before transplant, after cytoreduction. Recipient blood drawn about 28 days pretransplant and days 30, 100, 180 after. Study outcomes and limitations: After transplant, recipient diversity fell while pathologically expanded clonotypes grew through day 180. Graft donor and pretransplant recipient Inverse Simpson Index values predicted broader posttransplant TCR diversity.

Sequences were derived from peripheral blood mononuclear cells, sampled before stem cell transplant. The chain employs TRBV5-4 and TRBJ2-2; no reliable D call. This TCR came from a man between 60 and 70 years old with myelodysplastic syndrome. Some clones in this sample may be carry-over from other donors' samples. The CDR3 reads CASSFPGTGELFF. The CDR3 DNA follows: TGTGCCAGCAGCTTTCCGGGCACCGGGGAGCTGTTTTTT.